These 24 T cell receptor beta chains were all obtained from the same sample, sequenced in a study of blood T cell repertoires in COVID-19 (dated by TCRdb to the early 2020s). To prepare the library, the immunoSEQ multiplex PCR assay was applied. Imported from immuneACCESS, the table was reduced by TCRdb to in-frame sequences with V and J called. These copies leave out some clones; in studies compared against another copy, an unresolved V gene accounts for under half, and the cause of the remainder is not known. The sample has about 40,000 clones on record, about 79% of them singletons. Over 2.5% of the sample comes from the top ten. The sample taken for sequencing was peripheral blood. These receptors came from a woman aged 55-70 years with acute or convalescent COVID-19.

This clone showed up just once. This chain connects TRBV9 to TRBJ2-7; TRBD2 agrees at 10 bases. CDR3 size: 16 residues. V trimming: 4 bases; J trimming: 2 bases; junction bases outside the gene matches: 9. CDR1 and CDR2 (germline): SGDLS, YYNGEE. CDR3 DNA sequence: TGTGCCAGCAGCACCCATAGCGGGGGGCCGCCCTACGAGCAGTACTTC. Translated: CASSTHSGGPPYEQYF.

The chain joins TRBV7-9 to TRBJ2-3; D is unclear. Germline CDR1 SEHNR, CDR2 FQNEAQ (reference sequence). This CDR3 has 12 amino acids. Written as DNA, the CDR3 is TGTGTGGGCAGCTCTAGCACAGATACGCAGTATTTT. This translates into CVGSSSTDTQYF.

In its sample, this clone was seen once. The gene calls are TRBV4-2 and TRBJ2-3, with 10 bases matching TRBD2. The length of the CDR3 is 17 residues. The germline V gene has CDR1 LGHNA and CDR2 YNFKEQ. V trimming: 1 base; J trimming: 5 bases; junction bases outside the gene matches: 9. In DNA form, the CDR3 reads TGTGCCAGCAGCCAAGGGTTTCTAGCGGGGGACGTAGATACGCAGTATTTT. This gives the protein CASSQGFLAGDVDTQYF.

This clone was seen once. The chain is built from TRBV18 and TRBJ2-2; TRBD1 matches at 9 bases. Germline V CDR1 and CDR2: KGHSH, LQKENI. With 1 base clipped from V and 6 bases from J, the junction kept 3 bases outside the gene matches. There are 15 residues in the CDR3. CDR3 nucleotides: TGTGCCAGCTCACCACAACAGGGGGCTGCCGGGGAGCTGTTTTTT. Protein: CASSPQQGAAGELFF.

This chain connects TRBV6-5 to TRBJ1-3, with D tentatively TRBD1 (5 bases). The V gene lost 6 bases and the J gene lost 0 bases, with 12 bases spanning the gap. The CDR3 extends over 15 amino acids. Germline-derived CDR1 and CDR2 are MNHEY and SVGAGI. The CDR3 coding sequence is TGTGCCAGCAGGACGGACACAAGCTCTGGAAACACCATATATTTT. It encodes CASRTDTSSGNTIYF.

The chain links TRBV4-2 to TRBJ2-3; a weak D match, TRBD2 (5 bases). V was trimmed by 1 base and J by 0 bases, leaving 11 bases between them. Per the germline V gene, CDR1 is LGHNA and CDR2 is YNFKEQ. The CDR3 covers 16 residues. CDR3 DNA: TGTGCCAGCAGCCAAGGGACTCGTACTAGCACAGATACGCAGTATTTT. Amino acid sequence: CASSQGTRTSTDTQYF.

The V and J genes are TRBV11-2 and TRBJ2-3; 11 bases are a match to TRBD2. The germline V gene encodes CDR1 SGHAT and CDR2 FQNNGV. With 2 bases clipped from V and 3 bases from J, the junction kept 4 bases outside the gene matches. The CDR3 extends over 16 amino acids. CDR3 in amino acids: CASSLLLAGDTDTQYF. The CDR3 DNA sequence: TGTGCCAGCAGCTTACTACTAGCGGGAGATACAGATACGCAGTATTTT.

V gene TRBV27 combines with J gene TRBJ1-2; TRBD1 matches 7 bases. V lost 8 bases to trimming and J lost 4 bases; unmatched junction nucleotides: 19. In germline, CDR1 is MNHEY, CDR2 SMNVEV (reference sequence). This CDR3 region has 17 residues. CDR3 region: CASGAGGEQGWSYGYTF. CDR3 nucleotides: TGTGCCAGCGGAGCGGGGGGGGAACAGGGGTGGAGCTATGGCTACACCTTC.

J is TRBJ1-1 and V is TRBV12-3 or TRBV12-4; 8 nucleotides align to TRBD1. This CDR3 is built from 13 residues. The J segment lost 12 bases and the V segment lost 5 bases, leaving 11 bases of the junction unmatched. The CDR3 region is CASSLSGQGETFF. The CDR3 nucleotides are TGTGCCAGCAGTCTATCCGGACAGGGCGAAACTTTCTTT.

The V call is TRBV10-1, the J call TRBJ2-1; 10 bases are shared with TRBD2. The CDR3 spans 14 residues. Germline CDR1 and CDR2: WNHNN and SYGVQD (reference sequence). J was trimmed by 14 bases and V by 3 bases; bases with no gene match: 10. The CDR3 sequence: CASSERSGRAFKFF. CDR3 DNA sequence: TGCGCCAGCAGTGAACGGAGCGGGAGGGCTTTTAAGTTCTTC.

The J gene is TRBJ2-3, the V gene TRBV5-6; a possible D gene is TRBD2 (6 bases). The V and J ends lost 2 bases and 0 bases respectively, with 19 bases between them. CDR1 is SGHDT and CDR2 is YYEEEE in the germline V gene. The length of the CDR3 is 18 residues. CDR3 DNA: TGTGCCAGCAGCTTAGGGTTCCTCGGCGGGACTAGCACAGATACGCAGTATTTT. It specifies CASSLGFLGGTSTDTQYF.

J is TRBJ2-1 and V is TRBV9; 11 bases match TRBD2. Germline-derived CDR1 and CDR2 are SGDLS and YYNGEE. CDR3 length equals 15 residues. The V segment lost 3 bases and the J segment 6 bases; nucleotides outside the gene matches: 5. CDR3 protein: CASSGGTSGPNEQFF. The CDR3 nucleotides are TGTGCCAGCAGCGGCGGGACTAGCGGACCCAATGAGCAGTTCTTC.

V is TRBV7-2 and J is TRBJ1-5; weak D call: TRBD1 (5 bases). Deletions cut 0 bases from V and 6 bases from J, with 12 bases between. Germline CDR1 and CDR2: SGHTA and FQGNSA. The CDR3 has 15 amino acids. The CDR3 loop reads CASSLASRVGQPQHF. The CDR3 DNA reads TGTGCCAGCAGCTTAGCTTCCAGGGTCGGTCAGCCCCAGCATTTT.

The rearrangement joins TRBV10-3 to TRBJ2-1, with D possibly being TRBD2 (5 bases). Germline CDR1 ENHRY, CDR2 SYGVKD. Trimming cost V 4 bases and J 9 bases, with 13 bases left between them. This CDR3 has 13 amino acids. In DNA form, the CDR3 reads TGTGCCATCAGTGCTCCACTAGATGCTGAGCAGTTCTTC. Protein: CAISAPLDAEQFF.

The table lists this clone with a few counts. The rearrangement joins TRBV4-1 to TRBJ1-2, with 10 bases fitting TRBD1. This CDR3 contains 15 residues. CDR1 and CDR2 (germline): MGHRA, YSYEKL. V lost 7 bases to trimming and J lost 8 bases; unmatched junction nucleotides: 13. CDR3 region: CASTRIGTGDKGYTF. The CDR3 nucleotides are TGCGCCAGCACCCGAATCGGGACAGGGGATAAGGGCTACACCTTC.

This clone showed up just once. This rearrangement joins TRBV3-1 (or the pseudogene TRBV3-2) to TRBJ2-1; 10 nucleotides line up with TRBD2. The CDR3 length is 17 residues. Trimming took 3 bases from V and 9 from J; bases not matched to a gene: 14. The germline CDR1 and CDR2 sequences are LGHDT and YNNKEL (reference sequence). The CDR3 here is CASSHERQTSGKLEQFF. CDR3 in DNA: TGTGCCAGCAGCCATGAGCGACAAACTAGCGGGAAGCTTGAGCAGTTCTTC.

The chain's CDR3 is CASSLRDFGQGAYEQYF. CDR3 bases: TGTGCCAGCAGCTTAAGGGATTTTGGGCAGGGCGCCTACGAGCAGTACTTC. The chain uses TRBV7-9 and TRBJ2-7; D is possibly TRBD1 (5 bases). The V and J ends lost 2 bases and 2 bases respectively, with 19 bases between them. The CDR3 covers 17 residues. CDR1 and CDR2 from the germline V gene are SEHNR and FQNEAQ (reference sequence).

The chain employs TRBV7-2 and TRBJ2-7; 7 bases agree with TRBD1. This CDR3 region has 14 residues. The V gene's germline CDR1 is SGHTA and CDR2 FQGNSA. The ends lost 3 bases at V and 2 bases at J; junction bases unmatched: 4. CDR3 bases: TGTGCCAGCAGCTTCCGACAGGGTGCCTACGAGCAGTACTTC. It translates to CASSFRQGAYEQYF.

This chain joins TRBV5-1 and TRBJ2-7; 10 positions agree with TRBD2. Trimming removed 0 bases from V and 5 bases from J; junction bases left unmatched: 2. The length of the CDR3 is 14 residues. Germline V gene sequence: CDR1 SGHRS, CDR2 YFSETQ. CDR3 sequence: CASSLGLAGDEQYF. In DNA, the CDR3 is TGCGCCAGCAGCTTGGGCCTAGCGGGGGACGAGCAGTACTTC.

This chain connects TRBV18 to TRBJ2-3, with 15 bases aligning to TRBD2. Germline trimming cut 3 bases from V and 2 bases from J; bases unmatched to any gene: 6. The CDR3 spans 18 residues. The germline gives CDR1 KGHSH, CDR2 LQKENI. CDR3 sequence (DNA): TGTGCCAGCTCACCGGAAGGGACTAGCGGGGGGACCACAGATACGCAGTATTTT. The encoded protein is CASSPEGTSGGTTDTQYF.

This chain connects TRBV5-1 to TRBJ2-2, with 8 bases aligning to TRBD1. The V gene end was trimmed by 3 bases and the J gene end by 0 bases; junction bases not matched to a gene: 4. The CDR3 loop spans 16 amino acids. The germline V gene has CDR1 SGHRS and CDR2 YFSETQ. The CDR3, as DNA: TGCGCCAGCAGCTACTCGACAGGGGCGAACACCGGGGAGCTGTTTTTT. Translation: CASSYSTGANTGELFF.

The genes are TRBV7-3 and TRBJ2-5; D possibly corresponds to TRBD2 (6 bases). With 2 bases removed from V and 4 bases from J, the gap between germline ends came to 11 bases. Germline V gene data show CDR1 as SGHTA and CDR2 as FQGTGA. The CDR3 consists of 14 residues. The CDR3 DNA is TGTGCCAGCAGCTTAGCGGGGTTTGGAGAGACCCAGTACTTC. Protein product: CASSLAGFGETQYF.

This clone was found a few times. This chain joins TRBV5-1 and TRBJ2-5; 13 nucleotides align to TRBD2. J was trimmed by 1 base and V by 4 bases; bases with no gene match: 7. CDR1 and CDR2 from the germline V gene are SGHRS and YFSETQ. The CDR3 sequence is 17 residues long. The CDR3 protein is CASSPRLAGGVQETQYF. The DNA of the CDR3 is TGCGCCAGCAGCCCGCGACTAGCGGGAGGCGTCCAAGAGACCCAGTACTTC.

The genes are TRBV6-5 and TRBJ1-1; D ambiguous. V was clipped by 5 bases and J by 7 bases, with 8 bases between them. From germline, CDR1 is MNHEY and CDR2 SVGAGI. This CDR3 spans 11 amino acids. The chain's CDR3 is CASSHGGEAFF. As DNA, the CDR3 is TGTGCCAGCAGTCACGGAGGTGAAGCTTTCTTT.